Below, 4 T cell receptor beta chains from the same sample are listed, as sequenced in a study of T cells after yellow fever vaccination. Each CDR3 protein is one row after TCRdb ran MiXCR on the 5' RACE reads. Here the sample spans around 310,000 distinct CDR3 sequences, roughly 4.3% being singletons. The input for sequencing was PBMCs, taken 15 days after the yellow fever booster vaccination. The source is a man between 18 and 35 years old who received the YFV17D yellow fever vaccine.

The J gene is TRBJ1-1, the V gene TRBV7-6; D call uncertain. The V gene's germline CDR1 is SGHVS and CDR2 FNYEAQ. Trimming pared 6 bases from V and 0 bases from J, leaving 14 bases between. This CDR3 comprises 15 residues. The CDR3 nucleotides are TGTGCCAGCAGTCAACGAGCCTCCTTGAACACTGAAGCTTTCTTT. Its translation: CASSQRASLNTEAFF. The variable domain in full, with the rest retrieved from reference TRBV7-6 and TRBJ1-1, is GAGVSQSPRYKVTKRGQDVALRCDPISGHVSLYWYRQALGQGPEFLTYFNYEAQQDKSGLPNDRFSAERPEGSISTLTIQRTEQRDSAMYRCASSQRASLNTEAFFGQGTRLTVV.

This clonotype was seen ten or more times. The V call is TRBV4-1, the J call TRBJ1-5, with a weak D call TRBD1 (5 bases). Germline CDR1 and CDR2: MGHRA and YSYEKL. This CDR3 comprises 15 residues. V was cut by 4 bases and J by 7 bases, with 17 bases left in between. The CDR3 reads CASSPRFGAEQPQHF. The CDR3 coding sequence is TGCGCCAGCAGCCCAAGATTCGGGGCGGAGCAGCCCCAGCATTTT.

In DNA, the CDR3 is TGTGCCAGCAACCTGGTACAGGGGGCGCAGGGCTACACCTTC. Protein product: CASNLVQGAQGYTF. V gene TRBV12-3 or TRBV12-4 combines with J gene TRBJ1-2; 9 nucleotides agree with TRBD1. CDR3 length equals 14 residues. Losses at the gene ends were 7 bases for V and 8 bases for J; bases not matched to a gene: 11.

This clonotype has at least ten counts. The J gene is TRBJ2-7, the V gene TRBV6-5; TRBD2 matches at 11 bases. The CDR3 contains 14 residues. The germline CDR1 and CDR2 sequences are MNHEY and SVGAGI. After removal of 6 bases from V and 0 bases from J, the junction contained 1 base not matched to a gene. In DNA, the CDR3 is TGTGCCAGCAGACTAGCGGGGGCCTCCTACGAGCAGTACTTC. Amino acids: CASRLAGASYEQYF.